This T cell receptor beta chain was observed in a study of shared clonotypes between healthy human individuals. Findings and limits, study-wide: Among donors, sharing of clonotypes was expected to be affected by sequencing depth.

This clone is deemed medium-sized. Its antigen remains unidentified. Data came from immunoSEQ multiplex PCR; TCRdb stores just in-frame clones and leaves some out. Among approximately 350,000 clones, around two thirds were seen once, and the ten largest hold about a tenth. Trimming at V came to 6 bases and at J to 5 bases, leaving 14 bases not matched to a gene. The CDR3 is made up of 16 amino acids. Germline V gives CDR1 MGHDK, CDR2 SYGVNS. This TCR derives from a man younger than 40 in good health. The sequenced sample consisted of memory CD4+ T cells sorted from blood. The subset: CD45RA-negative fraction. This chain links TRBV25-1 with TRBJ1-2; 8 positions agree with TRBD1. The CDR3 here is CASSSRTGNLGYGYTF. In nucleotides, the CDR3 is TGTGCCAGCAGCTCCCGGACAGGGAACTTAGGGTATGGCTACACCTTC.